The sequence of this T cell receptor (beta chain) was determined in a study of T-cell reconstitution after alpha-beta-depleted transplantation in children. Molecular barcoding with unique molecular identifiers was used for the TCRbeta library. TCRdb reprocessed the PCR reads with MiXCR, giving one entry per CDR3 protein. The sample has 350,000 to 450,000 distinct CDR3 sequences; about 14% are singletons. V lost 0 bases, J lost 5 bases, and 10 bases lay in between. The CDR3 is made up of 15 amino acids. Germline CDR1 LGHNA, CDR2 YSLEER. The chain is built from TRBV4-3 and TRBJ2-2; D remains ambiguous. This TCR was recovered from a human donor who donated a stem cell graft to a child with Fanconi anemia. Sequencing was performed on PBMCs, taken from the stem cell graft. The CDR3 DNA is TGCGCCAGCAGCCAAGAACTAATGGCTACCGGGGAGCTGTTTTTT. Its protein is CASSQELMATGELFF.